This T cell receptor beta chain was documented in a study of cytomegalovirus exposure and HLA in healthy donors. Note on this clone: The antigen remains undetermined.

Primers: 60 Vbeta forward and 13 Jbeta reverse. Some clones are missing from TCRdb's copy, which holds only in-frame ones; the method was immunoSEQ multiplex PCR. This sample has under 200,000 clones, with 70% to 90% found just once. General observations from the study: Earlier results showed most TCR beta V segments being productive about 90% or about 30% of the time. Reportedly, diagnosis of cytomegalovirus status by the classifier showed high specificity and sensitivity. Apparent HLA restriction characterized most CMV-associated TCR beta chains in a later analysis.

The sample taken for sequencing was PBMCs. This receptor was identified in a woman between 18 and 30 years old in good health and CMV-seronegative.

CDR3 nucleotide sequence: TGTGCCAGCATGGACAGCACTTACTATGGCTACACCTTC. Protein sequence: CASMDSTYYGYTF. This chain links TRBV2 with TRBJ1-2; D is perhaps TRBD1 (6 bases). The V gene lost 7 bases and the J gene lost 3 bases, with 12 bases spanning the gap. The CDR3 contains 13 residues. Germline V gene lookup returns CDR1 SNHLY and CDR2 FYNNEI.